The clone carrying this T cell receptor beta chain was seen once. Authors' methods: Scientists estimated how many nucleated cells there were by amplifying reference gene primers. Repertoires were generated with immunoSEQ multiplex PCR, while TCRdb's copy carries only in-frame clones and drops some. Clone size and V and J calls were adopted from that table, with D and trimming inferred from the DNA. The data hold roughly 220,000 clones, with roughly 79% observed a single time. Seattle patients were enrolled while actively infected and followed longitudinally. The data are from a study of blood T cell repertoires in COVID-19. On the study more broadly: Samples representing acute and convalescent COVID-19 were sourced from the United States, Italy and Spain. PBMCs, B-cell-depleted T cells, or T cells provided the cDNA or gDNA that made up the material.

Germline CDR1 and CDR2: MNHNY and SVGAGI (reference sequence). V lost 4 bases and J 3 bases, leaving 12 bases between the germline ends. The CDR3 is 14 residues long. Sequencing was carried out using peripheral blood. The source is an elderly woman with COVID-19, enrolled during active disease. The chain joins TRBV6-6 to TRBJ2-5, with D unclear. In DNA form, the CDR3 reads TGTGCCAGCAGTTGGAGATGGGTTGAAGAGACCCAGTACTTC. Translating it yields CASSWRWVEETQYF.